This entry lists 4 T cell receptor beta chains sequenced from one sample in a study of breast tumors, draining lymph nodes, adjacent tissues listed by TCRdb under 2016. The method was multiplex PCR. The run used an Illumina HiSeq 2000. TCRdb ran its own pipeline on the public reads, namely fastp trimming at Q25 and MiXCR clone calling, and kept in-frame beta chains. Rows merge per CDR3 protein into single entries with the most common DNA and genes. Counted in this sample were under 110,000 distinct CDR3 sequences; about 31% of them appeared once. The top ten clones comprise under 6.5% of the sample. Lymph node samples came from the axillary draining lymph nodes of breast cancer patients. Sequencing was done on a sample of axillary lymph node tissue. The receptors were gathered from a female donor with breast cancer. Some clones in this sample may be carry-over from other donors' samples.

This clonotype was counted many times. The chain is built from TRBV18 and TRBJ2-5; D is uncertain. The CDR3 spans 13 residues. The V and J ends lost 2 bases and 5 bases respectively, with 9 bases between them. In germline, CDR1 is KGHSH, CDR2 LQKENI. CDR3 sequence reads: CASSPVPGETQYF. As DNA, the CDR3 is TGTGCCAGCTCACCAGTCCCCGGGGAGACCCAGTACTTC.

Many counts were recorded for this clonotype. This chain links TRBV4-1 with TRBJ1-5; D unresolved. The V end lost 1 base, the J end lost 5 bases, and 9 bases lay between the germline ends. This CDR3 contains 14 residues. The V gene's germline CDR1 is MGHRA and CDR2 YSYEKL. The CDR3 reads CASSQGIGHQPQHF. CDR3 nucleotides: TGCGCCAGCAGCCAAGGGATAGGGCATCAGCCCCAGCATTTT.

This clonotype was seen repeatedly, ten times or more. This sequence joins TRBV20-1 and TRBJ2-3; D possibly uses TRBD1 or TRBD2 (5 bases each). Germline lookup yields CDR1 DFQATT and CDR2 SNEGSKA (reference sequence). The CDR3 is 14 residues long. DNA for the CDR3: TGCCCCCGGCGAGGGGCTCTTATCGCAGATACGCAGTATTTT. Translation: CPRRGALIADTQYF.

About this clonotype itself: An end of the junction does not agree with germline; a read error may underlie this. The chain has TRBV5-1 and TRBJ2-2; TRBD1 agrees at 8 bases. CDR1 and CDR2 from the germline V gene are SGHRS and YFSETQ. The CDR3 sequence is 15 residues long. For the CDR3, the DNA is TGTGCCAGCAGCTTGCAGGGGGCAGACACCGGGGAGCTGTTTTTT. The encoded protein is CASSLQGADTGELFF.